This T cell receptor beta chain was sequenced for a study of cytomegalovirus exposure and HLA in healthy donors. At the level of the study: Among the 350 to 400 donors who were genotyped, approximately 84% fell in the genetic ancestry cluster that is associated with self-reported Caucasian donors.

The V and J ends lost 4 bases and 0 bases, in that order; junction bases with no gene match: 13. Germline V gene lookup returns CDR1 MDHEN and CDR2 SYDVKM. CDR3 length: 19 residues. PCR employed 60 Vbeta and 13 Jbeta primers. The data were produced by immunoSEQ multiplex PCR, yet TCRdb's version contains in-frame clones alone and is incomplete. The data hold under 150,000 clones, with less than 80% observed a single time. The receptor was derived from a man between 50 and 59 years old in good health and CMV-seropositive. This chain joins TRBV28 and TRBJ2-7, with TRBD2 matching 12 bases. Sequenced sample: PBMCs. In DNA, the CDR3 is TGTGCCAGCAGTTCCCAGGGGGTAGGACTAGCGGGATTCTCCTACGAGCAGTACTTC. Residues: CASSSQGVGLAGFSYEQYF.